Below are 30 T cell receptor beta chains sequenced from a single sample in a study of blood T cells in healthy people across ages. A second about 7 to 11 cycle PCR used barcoded and J-beta primers. TCRdb fed the 5' RACE reads into MiXCR, producing one record per CDR3 protein. The sample carries 800,000 to 950,000 distinct CDR3 sequences, approximately 49% recorded once. Sequenced input: blood. The source is a man younger than 40 in good health.

The J gene is TRBJ1-3, the V gene TRBV12-3 or TRBV12-4, with a possible D match to TRBD1 (5 bases). The germline V and J ends were trimmed by 6 bases and 2 bases, with 20 bases remaining between them. The CDR3 sequence is 17 residues long. The CDR3 DNA reads TGTGCCAGCAGCCCAGTCACGGGGACTAAACCTGGAAACACCATATATTTT. It translates to CASSPVTGTKPGNTIYF.

This sequence joins TRBV7-9 and TRBJ1-2, with 7 bases identical to TRBD1. With 1 base clipped from V and 0 bases from J, the junction kept 5 bases outside the gene matches. CDR1 SEHNR and CDR2 FQNEAQ come from the germline V gene (reference sequence). There are 16 residues in the CDR3. The CDR3 reads CASSLETGLSNYGYTF. As DNA, the CDR3 is TGTGCCAGCAGCTTAGAGACAGGGCTCTCTAACTATGGCTACACCTTC.

This clonotype was observed a handful of times. The CDR3 region is CASSQQEATLYGYTF. CDR3 nucleotide sequence: TGCGCCAGCAGCCAACAGGAAGCGACTCTCTATGGCTACACCTTC. The genes are TRBV4-3 and TRBJ1-2; D remains unclear. The ends were cut back, 2 bases at V and 4 bases at J, with 14 bases in the middle. Germline V CDR1 and CDR2: LGHNA, YSLEER. CDR3 length: 15 residues.

This chain connects TRBV25-1 to TRBJ2-2, with TRBD1 matching over 9 bases. The CDR3 runs to 14 residues. Trimming at V came to 6 bases and at J to 2 bases, leaving 1 base not matched to a gene. The germline V gene encodes CDR1 MGHDK and CDR2 SYGVNS. The CDR3 region has the DNA TGTGCCAGCAGACAGGGGGCAAACACCGGGGAGCTGTTTTTT. Translation: CASRQGANTGELFF.

This clonotype was found once. This chain links TRBV12-3 or TRBV12-4 with TRBJ2-5, with 8 bases aligning to TRBD1. V dropped 8 bases and J dropped 11; count of bases not matched to a gene: 13. This CDR3 is built from 13 residues. The CDR3 is CASDDRGHNEQYF. The CDR3 DNA is TGTGCCAGCGACGACAGGGGCCACAATGAGCAGTACTTC.

This clonotype appeared a single time. The chain employs TRBV20-1 and TRBJ2-3; D might be TRBD1 (5 bases). V lost 0 bases, J lost 1 base, and 11 bases lay in between. The germline gives CDR1 DFQATT, CDR2 SNEGSKA (reference sequence). The CDR3 sequence is 15 residues long. CDR3 sequence reads: CSARDLIGGTDTQYF. In DNA form, the CDR3 reads TGCAGTGCTAGAGATCTGATAGGGGGCACAGATACGCAGTATTTT.

The rearrangement links TRBV15 to TRBJ1-2, with D tentatively TRBD1 (6 bases). There are 15 residues in the CDR3. Germline V lookup: CDR1 LNHNV, CDR2 YYDKDF (reference sequence). Trimming took off 5 bases at V and 4 bases at J, with 17 bases between the two ends. The CDR3 DNA reads as TGTGCCACCAGCCCACAGGGCAGTTCTTCCTATGGCTACACCTTC. Amino acid sequence: CATSPQGSSSYGYTF. The variable domain in full, completed from reference TRBV15 and TRBJ1-2, reads DAMVIQNPRYQVTQFGKPVTLSCSQTLNHNVMYWYQQKSSQAPKLLFHYYDKDFNNEADTPDNFQSRRPNTSFCFLDIRSPGLGDTAMYLCATSPQGSSSYGYTFGSGTRLTVV.

This clonotype has a handful of counts. The genes are TRBV20-1 and TRBJ1-6; TRBD1 agrees at 10 bases. In germline, CDR1 is DFQATT, CDR2 SNEGSKA (reference sequence). The CDR3 is 13 amino acids. V lost 5 bases to trimming and J lost 9 bases; unmatched junction nucleotides: 4. The CDR3 DNA sequence: TGCAGTGCTGAGGACAGGGGGGCTTCACCCCTCCACTTT. Its protein is CSAEDRGASPLHF.

V is TRBV28 and J is TRBJ1-2; the D is unclear. The CDR3 is 13 amino acids. Looked up from germline, CDR1 is MDHEN and CDR2 is SYDVKM. V gave up 5 bases and J gave up 4 bases, with 11 bases separating them. The chain's CDR3 is CASSPQVAYGYTF. CDR3 DNA: TGTGCCAGCAGTCCGCAAGTGGCCTATGGCTACACCTTC.

The gene calls are TRBV7-6 and TRBJ2-6; 8 bases are shared with TRBD1. The CDR3 totals 20 residues. V was clipped by 5 bases and J by 0 bases; unmatched bases: 15. Germline V gene lookup returns CDR1 SGHVS and CDR2 FNYEAQ. This CDR3 is CASSQREQDRADSGANVLTF. CDR3 DNA: TGTGCCAGCAGCCAACGGGAACAGGACAGGGCCGACTCTGGGGCCAACGTCCTGACTTTC. The full variable domain, its missing parts supplied by reference TRBV7-6 and TRBJ2-6, is GAGVSQSPRYKVTKRGQDVALRCDPISGHVSLYWYRQALGQGPEFLTYFNYEAQQDKSGLPNDRFSAERPEGSISTLTIQRTEQRDSAMYRCASSQREQDRADSGANVLTFGAGSRLTVL.

Ten or more counts support this clonotype. The rearrangement joins TRBV30 to TRBJ2-1; possible D gene TRBD2, 5 bases. Germline-derived CDR1 and CDR2 are GTSNPN and SVGIG (reference sequence). There are 16 residues in the CDR3. V was pared by 0 bases and J by 4 bases, with 16 bases between. The CDR3 loop is CAWSVRGSGGYNEQFF. DNA of the CDR3: TGTGCCTGGAGTGTACGAGGAAGCGGCGGGTACAATGAGCAGTTCTTC. Combining the CDR3 with reference TRBV30 and TRBJ2-1 gives the whole variable domain SQTIHQWPATLVQPVGSPLSLECTVEGTSNPNLYWYRQAAGRGLQLLFYSVGIGQISSEVPQNLSASRPQDRQFILSSKKLLLSDSGFYLCAWSVRGSGGYNEQFFGPGTRLTVL.

The table lists this clonotype with a few counts. The chain couples TRBV7-6 to TRBJ1-1, with D perhaps matching TRBD1 (6 bases). The V gene's germline CDR1 is SGHVS and CDR2 FNYEAQ. V dropped 4 bases and J dropped 6 bases, with 12 bases sitting between them. CDR3 length equals 13 residues. The CDR3 DNA sequence: TGTGCCAGCAGCTCAACAGGGCCCTCTGAAGCTTTCTTT. It is translated as CASSSTGPSEAFF.

J is TRBJ2-7 and V is TRBV28; 7 bases fit TRBD1. Germline CDR1 MDHEN, CDR2 SYDVKM. The junction had 9 bases not matched to a gene; V was cut back by 7 bases and J by 3 bases. The CDR3 runs 14 residues. The chain's CDR3 is CASMTGNVVYEQYF. As DNA, the CDR3 is TGTGCCAGCATGACAGGGAATGTTGTCTACGAGCAGTACTTC. The variable domain in full, with the rest retrieved from reference TRBV28 and TRBJ2-7, is DVKVTQSSRYLVKRTGEKVFLECVQDMDHENMFWYRQDPGLGLRLIYFSYDVKMKEKGDIPEGYSVSREKKERFSLILESASTNQTSMYLCASMTGNVVYEQYFGPGTRLTVT.

The chain has TRBV5-1 and TRBJ2-1, with 10 bases that match TRBD1. This CDR3 has 18 residues. Germline CDR1 reads SGHRS; CDR2 reads YFSETQ. Unmatched junction bases numbered 15, after V lost 3 bases and J lost 6 bases. CDR3 nucleotide sequence: TGCGCCAGCAGCTCGGGACAGGGGTGGGACTATGTGCGCAATGAGCAGTTCTTC. Its protein is CASSSGQGWDYVRNEQFF. The full variable domain, in which reference TRBV5-1 and TRBJ2-1 provide the parts outside the CDR3, is KAGVTQTPRYLIKTRGQQVTLSCSPISGHRSVSWYQQTPGQGLQFLFEYFSETQRNKGNFPGRFSGRQFSNSRSEMNVSTLELGDSALYLCASSSGQGWDYVRNEQFFGPGTRLTVL.

The rearrangement joins TRBV5-6 to TRBJ2-7; D uncertain. Trimming removed 0 bases from V and 0 bases from J, with 7 bases in between. Germline V gene sequence: CDR1 SGHDT, CDR2 YYEEEE. This CDR3 is 14 amino acids long. DNA for the CDR3: TGTGCCAGCAGCTTGGACACCTTCTCCTACGAGCAGTACTTC. Residues: CASSLDTFSYEQYF. Full variable domain (rest looked up from reference TRBV5-6 and TRBJ2-7): DAGVTQSPTHLIKTRGQQVTLRCSPKSGHDTVSWYQQALGQGPQFIFQYYEEEERQRGNFPDRFSGHQFPNYSSELNVNALLLGDSALYLCASSLDTFSYEQYFGPGTRLTVT.

The chain combines TRBV10-3 with TRBJ1-2; 9 bases line up with TRBD1. V trimming: 11 bases; J trimming: 4 bases; junction bases outside the gene matches: 14. Germline CDR1 ENHRY, CDR2 SYGVKD. The CDR3 loop spans 15 amino acids. This chain's CDR3 is CASHRGPPQPYGYTF. CDR3 DNA: TGTGCCTCACACAGGGGGCCTCCCCAACCCTATGGCTACACCTTC.

This clonotype has a handful of counts. The chain is built from TRBV2 and TRBJ2-7, with 7 bases aligning to TRBD1. Trimming took 7 bases from V and 2 from J; bases not matched to a gene: 8. The V gene's germline CDR1 is SNHLY and CDR2 FYNNEI. The CDR3 spans 14 residues. CDR3 DNA sequence: TGTGCCAGCAAAGAACAGGGGACCCCCTACGAGCAGTACTTC. This sequence encodes CASKEQGTPYEQYF.

The chain recombines TRBV7-9 with TRBJ2-1; D possibly matches TRBD1 or TRBD2 (7 bases each). The CDR3 is 16 amino acids. V was pared by 5 bases and J by 5 bases, with 19 bases between. The germline CDR1 and CDR2 sequences are SEHNR and FQNEAQ (reference sequence). In DNA form, the CDR3 reads TGTGCCAGCAGCCCACGACAGGGAGGGGCGGACAATGAGCAGTTCTTC. Protein sequence: CASSPRQGGADNEQFF.

V gene TRBV10-3 combines with J gene TRBJ1-2; D possibly corresponds to TRBD1 (6 bases). From germline, CDR1 is ENHRY and CDR2 SYGVKD. V was clipped by 4 bases and J by 1 base, with 13 bases between them. This CDR3 has 15 amino acids. CDR3 amino acids: CAISADSLGNYGYTF. The CDR3, as DNA: TGTGCCATCAGTGCGGACAGCCTGGGTAACTATGGCTACACCTTC.

The rearrangement joins TRBV4-1 to TRBJ2-5; 7 nucleotides line up with TRBD1. Looked up from germline, CDR1 is MGHRA and CDR2 is YSYEKL. V lost 3 bases, J lost 11 bases, and 12 bases stayed unmatched. The CDR3 length is 14 residues. The CDR3 is CASSQGQMVVEQYF. The CDR3 bases are TGCGCCAGCAGCCAGGGACAGATGGTAGTGGAGCAGTACTTC.

A few counts support this clonotype. The J gene is TRBJ1-5, the V gene TRBV12-3 or TRBV12-4; TRBD1 aligns across 8 bases. The CDR3 is 15 residues long. V trimming: 6 bases; J trimming: 3 bases; junction bases outside the gene matches: 7. CDR3: CASSAGTGYNQPQHF. In DNA, the CDR3 is TGTGCCAGCAGCGCCGGGACAGGCTACAATCAGCCCCAGCATTTT.

The chain uses TRBV4-3 and TRBJ2-4; D gene unclear. Germline V gives CDR1 LGHNA, CDR2 YSLEER. The V and J ends lost 0 bases and 7 bases respectively, with 1 base between them. CDR3 length equals 11 residues. The CDR3 DNA sequence: TGCGCCAGCAGCCAAGAGAACATTCAGTACTTC. It encodes CASSQENIQYF.

This clonotype has just a few counts. The DNA for the CDR3 is TGCAGTGCTAGAACGCCTAGCGAACAAGAGACCCAGTACTTC. It encodes CSARTPSEQETQYF. The rearrangement joins TRBV20-1 to TRBJ2-5, with D maybe TRBD2 (6 bases). CDR1 is DFQATT, CDR2 SNEGSKA, per germline (reference sequence). The CDR3 contains 14 residues. V was pared by 2 bases and J by 2 bases, with 12 bases between.

This chain uses TRBV11-2 with TRBJ2-1; TRBD1 matches at 8 bases. Germline-derived CDR1 and CDR2 are SGHAT and FQNNGV. The J segment lost 3 bases and the V segment lost 5 bases, leaving 9 bases of the junction unmatched. This CDR3 has 16 residues. The CDR3 loop reads CASSQGQGGNYNEQFF. The CDR3 bases are TGTGCCAGCAGCCAAGGACAGGGAGGCAACTACAATGAGCAGTTCTTC.

This clonotype was seen at least ten times. V is TRBV6-2 or TRBV6-3 and J is TRBJ2-7; TRBD1 matches at 7 bases. V shed 7 bases and J 3 bases; nucleotides not matched to a gene: 12. Germline V gene sequence: CDR1 MNHEY, CDR2 SVGEGT. This CDR3 has 15 residues. The CDR3 protein is CASNKGTVRNYEQYF. CDR3 sequence (DNA): TGTGCCAGCAACAAAGGGACAGTTAGAAACTACGAGCAGTACTTC.

This clonotype was recorded a few times. The gene calls are TRBV18 and TRBJ2-1, with D unclear. Trimming stripped 3 bases from V and 1 base from J, with 13 bases between. Germline-derived CDR1 and CDR2 are KGHSH and LQKENI. This CDR3 contains 16 residues. CDR3 amino acids: CASSPRRRPSYNEQFF. The DNA of the CDR3 is TGTGCCAGCTCACCGCGACGGCGACCGTCCTACAATGAGCAGTTCTTC.

This chain connects TRBV4-2 to TRBJ2-1; 10 bases align to TRBD1. The length of the CDR3 is 17 residues. Per germline, CDR1 LGHNA and CDR2 YNFKEQ. Trimming took 4 bases from V and 2 from J; bases not matched to a gene: 8. The CDR3 is CASSPHTGTGAYNEQFF. The CDR3, as DNA: TGTGCCAGCAGCCCCCACACCGGGACAGGGGCCTACAATGAGCAGTTCTTC.

This clonotype was counted at least ten times. The chain couples TRBV28 to TRBJ2-7, with 8 bases that match TRBD1. The germline CDR1 and CDR2 sequences are MDHEN and SYDVKM. The length of the CDR3 is 13 residues. With 7 bases clipped from V and 3 bases from J, the junction kept 5 bases outside the gene matches. The CDR3 coding sequence is TGTGCCAGCAAGTGGGACAGGTACTACGAGCAGTACTTC. Translation gives CASKWDRYYEQYF.

This chain joins TRBV3-1 and TRBJ2-5; D is uncertain. The CDR3 consists of 15 residues. V lost 11 bases, J lost 7 bases, and 26 bases lay in between. Germline V gene sequence: CDR1 LGHDT, CDR2 YNNKEL (reference sequence). CDR3 sequence: CARTPPWIVWGTQYF. DNA of the CDR3: TGTGCCCGAACTCCCCCCTGGATCGTGTGGGGGACCCAGTACTTC.

The chain combines TRBV20-1 with TRBJ1-1, with no clear D. Trimming stripped 4 bases from V and 6 bases from J, with 9 bases between. The CDR3 spans 11 residues. CDR1 is DFQATT and CDR2 is SNEGSKA in the germline V gene (reference sequence). For the CDR3, the DNA is TGCAGTGCTATACCATTTTCTGAAGCTTTCTTT. Residues: CSAIPFSEAFF.